This passage covers 29 T cell receptor beta chains from one sample sequenced in a study of cytomegalovirus exposure and HLA in healthy donors. The study ran its PCR with 60 Vbeta and 13 Jbeta primers. The table came from immunoSEQ multiplex PCR; TCRdb's copy has only in-frame clones and leaves some out. The table shows some 130,000 clones, with roughly 70% occurring only once. Input material: PBMCs. The receptors originated from a man aged 35 to 55 in good health and CMV-seronegative.

The V gene is TRBV7-2, the J gene TRBJ2-7; 12 nucleotides align to TRBD1. This CDR3 contains 16 residues. V was clipped by 5 bases and J by 6 bases; unmatched bases: 11. The germline V gene encodes CDR1 SGHTA and CDR2 FQGNSA. The chain's CDR3 is CASSPYPGQGAGEQYF. CDR3 sequence (DNA): TGTGCCAGCAGCCCATACCCGGGACAGGGGGCGGGCGAGCAGTACTTC.

This clone was picked up one time. The rearrangement links TRBV25-1 to TRBJ2-3; possibly TRBD2 for D (6 bases). Germline-derived CDR1 and CDR2 are MGHDK and SYGVNS. Trimming stripped 6 bases from V and 3 bases from J, with 13 bases between. The CDR3 runs 14 residues. The CDR3 DNA reads as TGTGCCAGCAGCGATGACGGGGGAACAGATACGCAGTATTTT. As protein: CASSDDGGTDTQYF.

The chain employs TRBV2 and TRBJ2-5, with D tentatively TRBD1 (5 bases). Germline V gene sequence: CDR1 SNHLY, CDR2 FYNNEI. The CDR3 spans 18 residues. V shed 0 bases and J shed 1 base, with 18 bases lying between them. DNA for the CDR3: TGTGCCAGCAGTGAAGCGCTGGCTGGGGCCCGCACCCAAGAGACCCAGTACTTC. This encodes CASSEALAGARTQETQYF. The full variable domain, with the rest looked up from reference TRBV2 and TRBJ2-5, is EPEVTQTPSHQVTQMGQEVILRCVPISNHLYFYWYRQILGQKVEFLVSFYNNEISEKSEIFDDQFSVERPDGSNFTLKIRSTKLEDSAMYFCASSEALAGARTQETQYFGPGTRLLVL.

The chain links TRBV2 to TRBJ2-1; weak D call: TRBD1 (6 bases). The CDR3 is made up of 15 amino acids. Per the germline V gene, CDR1 is SNHLY and CDR2 is FYNNEI. V was clipped by 6 bases and J by 0 bases, with 12 bases between them. Written as DNA, the CDR3 is TGTGCCAGCAGCGTCGACAGGCACTCCTACAATGAGCAGTTCTTC. Translating gives CASSVDRHSYNEQFF.

The J gene is TRBJ2-5, the V gene TRBV28; 9 bases map to TRBD1. Trimming removed 5 bases from V and 5 bases from J; junction bases left unmatched: 12. Germline CDR1 MDHEN, CDR2 SYDVKM. The CDR3 contains 16 residues. The CDR3 sequence is CASSPGAGTGWETQYF. DNA for the CDR3: TGTGCCAGCAGTCCCGGGGCGGGGACAGGGTGGGAGACCCAGTACTTC.

The V gene is TRBV7-2, the J gene TRBJ1-4; TRBD1 aligns across 7 bases. V gave up 5 bases and J gave up 12 bases; unmatched junction bases: 12. CDR1 is SGHTA, CDR2 FQGNSA, per germline. There are 14 residues in the CDR3. The CDR3 nucleotides are TGTGCCAGCAGCAGGCAGGGGGATAGCTTGGAACTGTTTTTT. This sequence encodes CASSRQGDSLELFF.

This chain uses TRBV15 with TRBJ1-5, with a tentative D call TRBD1 (5 bases). The ends were cut back, 5 bases at V and 3 bases at J, with 11 bases in the middle. Germline CDR1 and CDR2: LNHNV and YYDKDF (reference sequence). The CDR3 length is 14 residues. The CDR3, as DNA: TGTGCCACCAGCCCGGGACTGCACAATCAGCCCCAGCATTTT. Its translation: CATSPGLHNQPQHF.

This chain uses TRBV11-1 with TRBJ2-5, with 13 bases fitting TRBD2. The CDR3 spans 14 residues. Germline CDR1 reads SGHAT; CDR2 reads FQDESV (reference sequence). V lost 5 bases, J lost 9 bases, and 6 bases stayed unmatched. The CDR3 loop reads CASSTRLAGGPQYF. CDR3 DNA: TGTGCCAGCAGCACCCGACTAGCGGGGGGACCCCAGTACTTC. The full variable domain, with the rest looked up from reference TRBV11-1 and TRBJ2-5, is EAEVAQSPRYKITEKSQAVAFWCDPISGHATLYWYRQILGQGPELLVQFQDESVVDDSQLPKDRFSAERLKGVDSTLKIQPAELGDSAMYLCASSTRLAGGPQYFGPGTRLLVL.

The CDR3 sequence is CASSEGERQYGEGYTF. The CDR3 DNA is TGTGCCAGCAGCGAGGGTGAGAGGCAGTACGGGGAAGGCTACACCTTC. The chain joins TRBV9 to TRBJ1-2; no definite D call. V lost 3 bases and J lost 8, with 23 bases in between. CDR1 is SGDLS, CDR2 YYNGEE, per germline. The CDR3 consists of 16 residues.

A single count supports this clone. This rearrangement joins TRBV27 to TRBJ1-4, with a possible D match to TRBD1 (6 bases). This CDR3 region has 17 residues. V was pared by 2 bases and J by 1 base, with 14 bases between. The germline V gene has CDR1 MNHEY and CDR2 SMNVEV (reference sequence). The CDR3 is CASSLGQGRGTNEKLFF. CDR3 in DNA: TGTGCCAGCAGTTTAGGGCAGGGGCGAGGAACTAATGAAAAACTGTTTTTT. Full variable domain (outside the CDR3, taken from reference TRBV27 and TRBJ1-4): EAQVTQNPRYLITVTGKKLTVTCSQNMNHEYMSWYRQDPGLGLRQIYYSMNVEVTDKGDVPEGYKVSRKEKRNFPLILESPSPNQTSLYFCASSLGQGRGTNEKLFFGSGTQLSVL.

J is TRBJ1-1 and V is TRBV5-1; TRBD1 matches at 8 bases. The CDR3 has 13 amino acids. V lost 4 bases to trimming and J lost 5 bases; unmatched junction nucleotides: 4. Germline assignment: CDR1 SGHRS and CDR2 YFSETQ. For the CDR3, the DNA is TGCGCCAGCAGCAAGGACAGGGATACTGAAGCTTTCTTT. Its protein product is CASSKDRDTEAFF.

The chain joins TRBV7-9 to TRBJ2-5, with 11 bases lining up with TRBD2. The V segment lost 5 bases and the J segment 3 bases; nucleotides outside the gene matches: 8. Germline V gene data show CDR1 as SEHNR and CDR2 as FQNEAQ (reference sequence). The CDR3 contains 16 residues. This chain's CDR3 is CASSLIAGGAKETQYF. In DNA form, the CDR3 reads TGTGCCAGCAGCCTCATAGCGGGGGGGGCCAAAGAGACCCAGTACTTC.

The V gene is TRBV6-5, the J gene TRBJ2-3; 7 positions agree with TRBD1. Germline loops: CDR1 MNHEY, CDR2 SVGAGI. With 5 bases clipped from V and 0 bases from J, the junction kept 5 bases outside the gene matches. The CDR3 spans 15 residues. CDR3 residues: CASSATGSSTDTQYF. The CDR3 nucleotides are TGTGCCAGCAGTGCGACAGGGAGTAGCACAGATACGCAGTATTTT.

The V and J genes are TRBV6-5 and TRBJ1-2; D is ambiguous. The V end lost 0 bases, the J end lost 3 bases, and 11 bases lay between the germline ends. The V gene's germline CDR1 is MNHEY and CDR2 SVGAGI. The CDR3 spans 15 residues. In DNA, the CDR3 is TGTGCCAGCAGTTACTCCCCCGCCTATGACTATGGCTACACCTTC. Translated: CASSYSPAYDYGYTF.

This chain uses TRBV9 with TRBJ1-1; 7 nucleotides agree with TRBD1. The CDR3 is 15 residues long. J gave up 5 bases and V 4 bases, and 11 bases lay outside the gene matches. CDR1 is SGDLS and CDR2 is YYNGEE in the germline V gene. In DNA, the CDR3 is TGTGCCAGCAGCTGGGGCGTAGGGGGCGATACTGAAGCTTTCTTT. It specifies CASSWGVGGDTEAFF.

This rearrangement joins TRBV27 to TRBJ1-6; no definite D call. The CDR3 is 14 amino acids. Trimming pared 2 bases from V and 11 bases from J, leaving 13 bases between. CDR1 is MNHEY, CDR2 SMNVEV, per germline (reference sequence). Here the CDR3 reads CASSLKAGKPPLHF. For the CDR3, the DNA is TGTGCCAGCAGTTTAAAGGCCGGGAAACCACCCCTCCACTTT.

The rearrangement links TRBV30 to TRBJ1-2; 7 nucleotides agree with TRBD1. With 7 bases clipped from V and 6 bases from J, the junction kept 8 bases outside the gene matches. The CDR3 covers 12 residues. Germline CDR1 reads GTSNPN; CDR2 reads SVGIG (reference sequence). DNA for the CDR3: TGTGCCTACCAGGGGGAAAGACATGGCTACACCTTC. The encoded protein is CAYQGERHGYTF.

The rearrangement uses TRBV7-7 and TRBJ1-4, with D perhaps matching TRBD1 (5 bases). The CDR3 sequence is 15 residues long. Germline V lookup: CDR1 SSHAT, CDR2 FNYEAQ (reference sequence). V lost 5 bases and J lost 5, with 15 bases in between. The DNA of the CDR3 is TGTGCCAGCAGCCCTGGGGGGGGGACCAATGAAAAACTGTTTTTT. Translating gives CASSPGGGTNEKLFF. Looking up the rest from reference TRBV7-7 and TRBJ1-4 gives the full variable domain: GAGVSQSPRYKVTKRGQDVTLRCDPISSHATLYWYQQALGQGPEFLTYFNYEAQPDKSGLPSDRFSAERPEGSISTLTIQRTEQRDSAMYRCASSPGGGTNEKLFFGSGTQLSVL.

CDR3 sequence (DNA): TGTGCCAGCAGCTCCAAGCGGGGGGCCTGGAATGAGCAGTTCTTC. Translation: CASSSKRGAWNEQFF. The gene calls are TRBV11-3 and TRBJ2-1; 9 nucleotides agree with TRBD2. Germline V CDR1 and CDR2: SGHNT, YENEEA. The V gene end was trimmed by 4 bases and the J gene end by 7 bases; junction bases not matched to a gene: 8. The CDR3 runs to 15 residues.

The gene calls are TRBV7-2 and TRBJ2-7; 7 bases map to TRBD2. The J segment lost 0 bases and the V segment lost 4 bases, leaving 3 bases of the junction unmatched. CDR1 is SGHTA, CDR2 FQGNSA, per germline. The CDR3 contains 14 residues. This CDR3 reads CASSSRDYSYEQYF. CDR3 sequence (DNA): TGTGCCAGCAGCTCAAGGGACTACTCCTACGAGCAGTACTTC.

CDR3 nucleotide sequence: TGCGCCAGCAGCCCCGCCCCGGGACTAGCGGGGGCATACAATGAGCAGTTCTTC. Its protein is CASSPAPGLAGAYNEQFF. The rearrangement uses TRBV5-1 and TRBJ2-1; 14 bases fit TRBD2. V lost 4 bases and J lost 4; bases outside the gene matches: 10. Germline V gene sequence: CDR1 SGHRS, CDR2 YFSETQ. The CDR3 runs 18 residues.

The chain links TRBV5-1 to TRBJ2-7; no firm D call. CDR1 is SGHRS, CDR2 YFSETQ, per germline. The CDR3 has 14 residues. Trimming took off 1 base at V and 4 bases at J, with 12 bases between the two ends. CDR3: CASSLTLDVYEQYF. The CDR3 DNA reads as TGCGCCAGCAGCTTGACGTTAGATGTATACGAGCAGTACTTC. Combining the CDR3 with reference TRBV5-1 and TRBJ2-7 gives the whole variable domain KAGVTQTPRYLIKTRGQQVTLSCSPISGHRSVSWYQQTPGQGLQFLFEYFSETQRNKGNFPGRFSGRQFSNSRSEMNVSTLELGDSALYLCASSLTLDVYEQYFGPGTRLTVT.

The table lists this clone with a few counts. The V gene is TRBV2, the J gene TRBJ2-3; 10 positions match TRBD1. CDR1 is SNHLY, CDR2 FYNNEI, per germline. The CDR3 has 15 residues. The trim removed 4 bases at V and 3 bases at J, leaving 4 bases unmatched. In DNA, the CDR3 is TGTGCCAGCAGTGTGGGACAGGGGAGAACAGATACGCAGTATTTT. Translation gives CASSVGQGRTDTQYF.

This sequence joins TRBV7-9 and TRBJ2-1; D is possibly TRBD2 (6 bases). V was shortened by 5 bases and J by 9 bases, with 23 bases between the two germline ends. This CDR3 is built from 16 residues. Germline loops: CDR1 SEHNR, CDR2 FQNEAQ (reference sequence). The CDR3 DNA follows: TGTGCCAGCAGCCGACCCGGGGTAGCGGAGACTGGTGAGCAGTTCTTC. This sequence encodes CASSRPGVAETGEQFF.

This chain links TRBV19 with TRBJ2-3, with 9 bases fitting TRBD2. The CDR3 spans 17 residues. Germline lookup yields CDR1 LNHDA and CDR2 SQIVND (reference sequence). Losses at the gene ends were 6 bases for V and 2 bases for J; bases not matched to a gene: 12. The CDR3 is CASSRTSAGAATDTQYF. CDR3 DNA sequence: TGTGCCAGTAGCCGGACTAGCGCAGGGGCGGCCACAGATACGCAGTATTTT. Variable domain in full (rest from reference TRBV19 and TRBJ2-3): DGGITQSPKYLFRKEGQNVTLSCEQNLNHDAMYWYRQDPGQGLRLIYYSQIVNDFQKGDIAEGYSVSREKKESFPLTVTSAQKNPTAFYLCASSRTSAGAATDTQYFGPGTRLTVL.

This sequence joins TRBV18 and TRBJ2-1; possibly TRBD2 for D (6 bases). CDR3 length: 14 amino acids. The germline V and J ends were trimmed by 4 bases and 5 bases, with 12 bases remaining between them. CDR1 and CDR2 from the germline V gene are KGHSH and LQKENI. The CDR3: CASSLRLENNEQFF. The CDR3 coding sequence is TGTGCCAGCTCACTTAGACTAGAGAACAATGAGCAGTTCTTC.

The chain joins TRBV5-8 to TRBJ1-1, with D uncertain. The V gene lost 2 bases and the J gene lost 0 bases, with 5 bases spanning the gap. CDR1 and CDR2 (germline): SGHTS, YDEGEE. CDR3 size: 13 residues. CDR3 nucleotides: TGTGCCAGCAGCTTTCAGGTGAACACTGAAGCTTTCTTT. As protein: CASSFQVNTEAFF.

A single count supports this clone. The chain employs TRBV2 and TRBJ2-7; 11 bases agree with TRBD1. The CDR3 loop spans 12 amino acids. With 6 bases clipped from V and 6 bases from J, the junction kept 1 base outside the gene matches. CDR1 and CDR2 from the germline V gene are SNHLY and FYNNEI. This CDR3 is CASRGTGGEQYF. The CDR3, as DNA: TGTGCCAGCAGGGGGACAGGGGGCGAGCAGTACTTC.

The chain uses TRBV7-9 and TRBJ2-7; D not certain. The CDR3 is 14 residues long. Germline V lookup: CDR1 SEHNR, CDR2 FQNEAQ (reference sequence). V lost 5 bases and J lost 3, with 14 bases in between. The CDR3 bases are TGTGCCAGCAGCCTTATGGAGCCCAACTACGAGCAGTACTTC. It encodes CASSLMEPNYEQYF.